This T cell receptor (beta chain) is drawn from a study of OX40 agonist ivuxolimab in advanced cancers. About the investigation overall: The costimulatory receptor OX40 (CD134) was targeted by ivuxolimab, a fully human IgG2 agonistic monoclonal antibody. The paper reports the monotherapy dose-escalation portion (N = 52 patients) of the phase I ivuxolimab trial. Peripheral TCRbeta sequencing was intended to test whether TCR sequence diversity was altered and clonal T-cell expansion was caused by ivuxolimab. Prior anti-PD-1, anti-PD-L1 or anti-CTLA-4 therapy was permitted, and approximately 41% of dose-escalation patients had received checkpoint inhibitors. Of the roughly 52 patients in dose escalation, 19 had hepatocellular carcinoma, roughly 15 had melanoma, 9 had renal cell carcinoma and 9 had head and neck cancer. Intravenous ivuxolimab was administered to patients every 2 weeks at six dose levels: 0.01, 0.1, 0.3, 1.5, 3 and 10 mg/kg. Partial responses occurred in three dose-escalation patients, of whom one had hepatocellular carcinoma and two had cutaneous melanoma. A male proportion of around 83% and a mean age of around 60 years, ranging from 23 to 79, were recorded for the dose-escalation cohort. What the study reported, not specific to this receptor: In partial responders in the 0.1-3.0 mg/kg groups, normalized peripheral clonal expansion was found to be among the lowest, especially among CD8+ T cells. At doses of 0.1 to 3.0 mg/kg, clonal expansion of both CD4+ and CD8+ T cells in blood was seen between baseline and week 6. The antigen specificity of the peripheral T cells that underwent clonal expansion was not determined. On average, CD8+ T cells showed more expanded clones than CD4+ T cells after ivuxolimab. Low levels of normalized T-cell clonal expansion were also seen in some nonresponding patients.

To sequence the TCRbeta CDR3 region, genomic DNA was isolated from the sorted cells. The immunoSEQ Assay was used to sequence the TCRbeta CDR3 regions. In TCRdb, the immuneACCESS table is reduced to in-frame sequences with V and J assigned. These tables do not hold every clone; where another copy was compared, an unresolved V gene accounts for under half, and the others remain unexplained. A total of about 110,000 clones appear in this sample, around 93% of them only once. The top ten constitute 1% to 1.5% of the sample. From cysteine to phenylalanine, the CDR3 is 11 amino acids long. Of all the DNA, just the CDR3 is kept, 33 bases in frame from base 1. From the germline V gene, CDR1 is SNHLY and CDR2 is FYNNEI. The junction carries 7 bases between V and J, which are trimmed by 6 bases and 4 bases respectively. Patients with autoimmune disease history or receiving systemic immunosuppression were excluded from the trial. Peripheral blood for TCR sequencing was collected from all dose cohorts at baseline, on cycle 4 day 1, and on cycle 7 day 1. Samples came from an open-label, multicenter, first-in-human phase I dose-escalation trial of ivuxolimab. Adults with locally advanced or metastatic head and neck squamous cell, hepatocellular, melanoma or renal cell carcinoma were enrolled in the trial. Before TCR sequencing, CD4+ and CD8+ T cells were separately sorted from peripheral blood.

The table lists this clone with a few counts. This receptor's antigen is unknown. No base-level quality is on record; no much larger clone is a single base apart. The rearrangement combines TRBV2 with TRBJ2-7; a tentative D call is TRBD1 (5 bases match). The clonotype originates from an adult with an advanced solid tumor such as melanoma, head and neck, liver or kidney cancer. Sequences were derived from CD4+ or CD8+ T cells sorted from blood, sampled in a trial of the OX40 agonist ivuxolimab. The CDR3 sequence is CASSRQYEQYF. The nucleotides read TGTGCCAGCAGCCGACAGTACGAGCAGTACTTC.